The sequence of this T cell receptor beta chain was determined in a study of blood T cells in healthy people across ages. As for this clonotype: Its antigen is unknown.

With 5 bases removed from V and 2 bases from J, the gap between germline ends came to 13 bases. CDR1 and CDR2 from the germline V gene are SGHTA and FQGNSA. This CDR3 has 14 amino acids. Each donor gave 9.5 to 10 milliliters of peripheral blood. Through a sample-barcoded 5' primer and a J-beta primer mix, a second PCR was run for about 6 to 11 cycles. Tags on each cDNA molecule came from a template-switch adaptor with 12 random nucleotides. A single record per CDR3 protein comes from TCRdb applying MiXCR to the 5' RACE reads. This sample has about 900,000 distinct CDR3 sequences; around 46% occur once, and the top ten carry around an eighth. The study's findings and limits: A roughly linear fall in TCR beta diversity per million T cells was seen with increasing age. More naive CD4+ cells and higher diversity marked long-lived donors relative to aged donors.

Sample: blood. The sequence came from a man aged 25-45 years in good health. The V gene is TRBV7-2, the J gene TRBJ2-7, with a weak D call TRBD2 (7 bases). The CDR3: CASSPGGRTYEQYF. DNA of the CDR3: TGTGCCAGCAGCCCGGGGGGCAGGACCTACGAGCAGTACTTC.